This T cell receptor (beta chain) was obtained from a study of T cells in Graves' hyperthyroidism and ophthalmopathy. Across the whole study: Before any treatment, at initial diagnosis, peripheral blood was collected.

A few counts support this clonotype. There were TCR beta CDR3 regions amplified from RNA transcripts. The TCR CDR3 was amplified in a first-round RT-PCR using the HTBI primer set. MiXCR, run by TCRdb on the multiplex PCR reads, gives a single entry per CDR3 protein. The sample lists some 300,000 distinct CDR3 sequences, approximately 19% occurring once. This CDR3 has 15 residues. Per the germline V gene, CDR1 is SEHNR and CDR2 is FQNEAQ (reference sequence). V was trimmed by 6 bases and J by 4 bases, leaving 17 bases between them. The sequence was collected from a man between 50 and 59 years old with Graves' ophthalmopathy. The chain combines TRBV7-9 with TRBJ2-3; D ambiguous. Sequencing was performed on blood. DNA of the CDR3: TGTGCCAGCAGAGGGCTAGGCCTCCCCCCAGATACGCAGTATTTT. Translation: CASRGLGLPPDTQYF.